This T cell receptor (beta chain) came from a study of control samples from healthy donors and cancer patients. V was pared by 9 bases and J by 0 bases, with 15 bases between. The germline CDR1 and CDR2 sequences are LNHDA and SQIVND (reference sequence). This CDR3 has 15 amino acids. The assay was immunoSEQ multiplex PCR, and TCRdb's table has in-frame clones only and misses some. This sample has some 100,000 clones, with over 60% found just once. The V call is TRBV19, the J call TRBJ1-3; possible D gene TRBD1, 5 bases. Input material: blood. This TCR derives from a woman younger than 45 in good health. CDR3 loop: CASRGQSFSGNTIYF. The CDR3 nucleotides read TGTGCCAGCCGTGGACAATCCTTCTCTGGAAACACCATATATTTT.